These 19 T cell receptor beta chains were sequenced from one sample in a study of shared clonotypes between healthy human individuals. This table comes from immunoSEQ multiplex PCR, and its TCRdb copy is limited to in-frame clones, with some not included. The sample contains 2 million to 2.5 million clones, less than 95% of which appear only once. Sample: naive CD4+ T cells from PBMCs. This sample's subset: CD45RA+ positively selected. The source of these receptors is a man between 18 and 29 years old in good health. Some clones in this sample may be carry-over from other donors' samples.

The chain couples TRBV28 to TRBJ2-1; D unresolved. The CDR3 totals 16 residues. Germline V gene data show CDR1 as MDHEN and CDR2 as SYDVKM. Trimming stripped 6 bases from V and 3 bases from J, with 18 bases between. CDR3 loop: CASSHPVFPNYNEQFF. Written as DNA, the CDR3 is TGTGCCAGCAGCCACCCGGTTTTCCCGAACTACAATGAGCAGTTCTTC.

The CDR3 region has the DNA TGTGCCAGTAGTGACAGGACCTCCTTAGAGCAGTACTTC. It is translated as CASSDRTSLEQYF. The rearrangement links TRBV19 to TRBJ2-7; the D gene is possibly TRBD1 (6 bases). The CDR3 consists of 13 residues. Germline V gene lookup returns CDR1 LNHDA and CDR2 SQIVND (reference sequence). Trimming took off 5 bases at V and 7 bases at J, with 15 bases between the two ends.

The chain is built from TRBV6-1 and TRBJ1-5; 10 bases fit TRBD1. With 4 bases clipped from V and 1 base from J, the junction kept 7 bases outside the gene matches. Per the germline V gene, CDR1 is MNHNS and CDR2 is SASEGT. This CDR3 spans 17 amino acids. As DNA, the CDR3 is TGTGCCAGCAGTGGGGAACGGACAGGGGGAAGCAATCAGCCCCAGCATTTT. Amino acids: CASSGERTGGSNQPQHF.

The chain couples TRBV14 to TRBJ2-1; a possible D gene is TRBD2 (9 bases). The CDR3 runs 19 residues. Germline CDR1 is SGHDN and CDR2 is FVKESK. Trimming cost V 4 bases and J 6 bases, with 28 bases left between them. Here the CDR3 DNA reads TGTGCCAGCAGCCGTACAGGGGGGGAACGTAGCGGGAGACTCAATGAGCAGTTCTTC. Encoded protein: CASSRTGGERSGRLNEQFF.

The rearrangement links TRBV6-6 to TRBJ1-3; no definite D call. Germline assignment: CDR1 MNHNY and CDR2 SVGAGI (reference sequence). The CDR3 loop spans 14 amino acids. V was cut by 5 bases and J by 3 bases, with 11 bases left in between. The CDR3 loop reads CASSREGGGNTIYF. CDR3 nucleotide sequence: TGTGCCAGCAGTCGTGAGGGAGGTGGAAACACCATATATTTT.

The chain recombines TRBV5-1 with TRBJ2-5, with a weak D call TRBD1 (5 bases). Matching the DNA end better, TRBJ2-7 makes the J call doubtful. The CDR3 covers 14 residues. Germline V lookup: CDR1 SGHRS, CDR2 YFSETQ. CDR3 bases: TGCGCCAGCAGCTTCTCGACAGTATCTCGCGAGCAGTACTTC. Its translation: CASSFSTVSREQYF.

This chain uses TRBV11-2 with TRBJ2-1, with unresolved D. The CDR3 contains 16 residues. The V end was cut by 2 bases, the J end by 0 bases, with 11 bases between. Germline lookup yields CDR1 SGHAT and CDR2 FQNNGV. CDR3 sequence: CASSLSARPSYNEQFF. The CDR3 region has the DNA TGTGCCAGCAGCTTATCGGCCAGACCCTCCTACAATGAGCAGTTCTTC.

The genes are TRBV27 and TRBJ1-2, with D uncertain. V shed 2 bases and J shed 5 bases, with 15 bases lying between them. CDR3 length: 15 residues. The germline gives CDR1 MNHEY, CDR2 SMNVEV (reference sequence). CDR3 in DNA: TGTGCCAGCAGTTTACTCCCTGTGGTTAATTATGGCTACACCTTC. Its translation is CASSLLPVVNYGYTF.

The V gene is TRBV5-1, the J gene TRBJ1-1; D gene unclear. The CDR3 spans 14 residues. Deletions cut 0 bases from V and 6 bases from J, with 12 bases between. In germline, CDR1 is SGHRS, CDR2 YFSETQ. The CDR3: CASSLGEVGSEAFF. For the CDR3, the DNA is TGCGCCAGCAGCTTGGGGGAAGTTGGATCTGAAGCTTTCTTT.

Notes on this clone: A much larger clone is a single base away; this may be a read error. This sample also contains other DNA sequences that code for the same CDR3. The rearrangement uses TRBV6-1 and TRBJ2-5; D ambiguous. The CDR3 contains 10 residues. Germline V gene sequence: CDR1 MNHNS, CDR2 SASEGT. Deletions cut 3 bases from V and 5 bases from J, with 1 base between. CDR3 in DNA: TGTGCCAGCAGTGAGGAGACCCAGTACTTC. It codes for CASSEETQYF.

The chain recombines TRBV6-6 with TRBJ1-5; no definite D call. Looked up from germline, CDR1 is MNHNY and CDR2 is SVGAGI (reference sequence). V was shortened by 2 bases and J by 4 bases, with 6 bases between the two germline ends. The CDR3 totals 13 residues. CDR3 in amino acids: CASSYRSNQPQHF. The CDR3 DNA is TGTGCCAGCAGTTACCGCTCGAATCAGCCCCAGCATTTT.

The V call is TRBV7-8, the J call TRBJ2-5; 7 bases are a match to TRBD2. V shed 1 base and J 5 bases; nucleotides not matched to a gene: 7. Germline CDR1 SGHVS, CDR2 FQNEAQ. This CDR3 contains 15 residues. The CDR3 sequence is CASSLGGGLMETQYF. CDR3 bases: TGTGCCAGCAGCTTAGGGGGGGGATTAATGGAGACCCAGTACTTC.

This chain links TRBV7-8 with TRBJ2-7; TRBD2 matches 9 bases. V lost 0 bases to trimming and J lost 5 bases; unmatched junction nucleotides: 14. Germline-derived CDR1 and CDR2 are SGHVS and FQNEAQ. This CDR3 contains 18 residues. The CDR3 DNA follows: TGTGCCAGCAGCTTAGCACTCGTAGGGACTAGCAGTGTTAACGAGCAGTACTTC. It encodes CASSLALVGTSSVNEQYF.

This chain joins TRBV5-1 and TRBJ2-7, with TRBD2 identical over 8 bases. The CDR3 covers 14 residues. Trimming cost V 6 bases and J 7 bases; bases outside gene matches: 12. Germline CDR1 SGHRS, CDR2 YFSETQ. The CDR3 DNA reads TGCGCCAGCATGGTGGCAGTAGCGGGACGGGAGCAGTACTTC. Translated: CASMVAVAGREQYF.

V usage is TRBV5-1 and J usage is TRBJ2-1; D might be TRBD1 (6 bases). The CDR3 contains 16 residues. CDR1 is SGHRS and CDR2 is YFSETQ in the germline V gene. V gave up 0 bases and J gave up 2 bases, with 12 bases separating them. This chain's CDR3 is CASSLAVGAPYNEQFF. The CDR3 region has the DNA TGCGCCAGCAGCTTGGCCGTGGGGGCCCCCTACAATGAGCAGTTCTTC.

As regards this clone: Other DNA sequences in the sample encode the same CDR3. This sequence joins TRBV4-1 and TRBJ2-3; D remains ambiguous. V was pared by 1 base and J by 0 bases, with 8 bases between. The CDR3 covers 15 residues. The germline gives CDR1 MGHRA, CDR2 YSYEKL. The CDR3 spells CASSQVQVSTDTQYF. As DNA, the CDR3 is TGCGCCAGCAGCCAAGTGCAGGTTAGCACAGATACGCAGTATTTT.

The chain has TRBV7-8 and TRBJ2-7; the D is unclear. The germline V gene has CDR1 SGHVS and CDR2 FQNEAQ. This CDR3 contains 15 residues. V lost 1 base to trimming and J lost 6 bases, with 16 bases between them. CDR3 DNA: TGTGCCAGCAGCTTAGAGGAGACACCCAAGTCCGAGCAGTACTTC. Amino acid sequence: CASSLEETPKSEQYF.

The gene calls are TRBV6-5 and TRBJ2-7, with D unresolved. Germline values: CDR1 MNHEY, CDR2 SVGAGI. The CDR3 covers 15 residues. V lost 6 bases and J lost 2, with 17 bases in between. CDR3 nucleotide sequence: TGTGCCAGCAGAACCGACAACCGCCGTCCCTACGAGCAGTACTTC. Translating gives CASRTDNRRPYEQYF.

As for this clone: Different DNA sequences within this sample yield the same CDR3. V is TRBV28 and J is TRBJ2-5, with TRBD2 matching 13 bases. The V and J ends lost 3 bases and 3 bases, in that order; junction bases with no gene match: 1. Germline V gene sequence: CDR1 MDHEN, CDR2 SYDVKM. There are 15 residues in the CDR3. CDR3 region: CASSFTSGREETQYF. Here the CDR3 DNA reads TGTGCCAGCAGTTTCACTAGCGGGAGGGAAGAGACCCAGTACTTC.